Included here is one T cell receptor (beta chain) sequence, with context. Its target is not known. The data derive from a study of OX40 agonist ivuxolimab in advanced cancers. The method was immunoSEQ multiplex PCR; TCRdb's version includes in-frame clones alone and lacks a portion of them. The table records nearly 45,000 clones, more than 80% of them present only once. The CDR3 length is 13 residues. CDR1 is SGHVS and CDR2 is FQNEAQ in the germline V gene. The trim removed 3 bases at V and 6 bases at J, leaving 0 bases unmatched. Study-wide findings and caveats: Doses of 0.1 to 3.0 mg/kg were accompanied by clonal expansion of CD4+ and CD8+ blood T cells by week 6.

The material sequenced was CD4+ or CD8+ T cells sorted from blood, taken in a trial of the OX40 agonist ivuxolimab. This TCR derives from an adult with an advanced solid tumor such as melanoma, head and neck, liver or kidney cancer. This chain links TRBV7-8 with TRBJ2-4; 9 nucleotides align to TRBD1. CDR3: CASSLGQGNIQYF. The CDR3 bases are TGTGCCAGCAGCTTGGGACAGGGAAACATTCAGTACTTC.